This T cell receptor (beta chain) derives from a study of T cells in Graves' hyperthyroidism and ophthalmopathy. TCR beta CDR3 region amplification was performed from RNA transcripts. HTBI primers were the set used in a first-round RT-PCR of the TCR CDR3. TCRdb independently ran MiXCR on the multiplex PCR reads; one entry per CDR3 protein. The sample includes approximately 370,000 distinct CDR3 sequences, 15% to 20% of them seen just once. This clonotype appeared many times. Sequenced material: blood. This clonotype was sampled from a young woman with Graves' hyperthyroidism that later progressed to Graves' ophthalmopathy.

The CDR3 DNA sequence: TGTGCCACCAGTGATGCCGGGAACTACAATGAGCAGTTCTTC. Protein product: CATSDAGNYNEQFF. The rearrangement links TRBV24-1 to TRBJ2-1; TRBD2 is a possible D gene (5 bases). The CDR3 covers 14 residues. Trimming took 3 bases from V and 3 from J, leaving 8 bases between them. Germline V gives CDR1 KGHDR, CDR2 SFDVKD.